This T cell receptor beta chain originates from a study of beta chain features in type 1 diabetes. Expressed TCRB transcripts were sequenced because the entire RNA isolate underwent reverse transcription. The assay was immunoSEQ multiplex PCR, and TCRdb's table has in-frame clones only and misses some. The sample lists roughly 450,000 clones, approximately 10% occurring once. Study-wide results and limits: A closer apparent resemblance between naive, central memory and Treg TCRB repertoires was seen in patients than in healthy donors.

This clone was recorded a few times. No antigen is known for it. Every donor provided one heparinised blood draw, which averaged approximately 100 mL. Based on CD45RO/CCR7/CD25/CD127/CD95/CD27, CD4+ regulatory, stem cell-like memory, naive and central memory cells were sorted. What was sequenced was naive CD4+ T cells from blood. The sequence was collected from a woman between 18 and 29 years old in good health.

The CDR3 sequence is CASSSHLAGRGTDTQYF. CDR3 DNA: TGTGCCAGCAGCTCCCATCTGGCAGGGAGAGGCACAGATACGCAGTATTTT. The rearrangement joins TRBV7-2 to TRBJ2-3, with D possibly being TRBD1 or TRBD2 (5 bases each). The CDR3 runs to 17 residues. V was shortened by 4 bases and J by 1 base, with 18 bases between the two germline ends. The germline V gene encodes CDR1 SGHTA and CDR2 FQGNSA.